These 24 T cell receptor beta chains originate from one sample sequenced in a study of CD8+ T cells in alopecia areata. After isolation, RNA underwent reverse transcription to generate cDNA as the sequencing template. The repertoire was sequenced with immunoSEQ multiplex PCR; TCRdb's copy has only in-frame clones and lacks some. Among approximately 150,000 clones listed, roughly 50% were seen once. Sample: CD4+ T cells sorted from blood. Every receptor here comes from a human donor in good health.

The chain is built from TRBV7-6 and TRBJ2-1, with 10 bases aligning to TRBD2. Germline values: CDR1 SGHVS, CDR2 FNYEAQ. CDR3 length: 18 residues. The junction had 9 bases not matched to a gene; V was cut back by 0 bases and J by 4 bases. The CDR3 DNA sequence: TGTGCCAGCAGCTTAGCGGAGGCTAGCGGGAGTGTATACAATGAGCAGTTCTTC. It specifies CASSLAEASGSVYNEQFF.

The chain joins TRBV7-9 to TRBJ2-5; D is uncertain. This CDR3 comprises 13 residues. Germline V gene sequence: CDR1 SEHNR, CDR2 FQNEAQ (reference sequence). Trimming took 3 bases from V and 5 from J, leaving 10 bases between them. Written as DNA, the CDR3 is TGTGCCAGCAGCTTCCCCGAAAGGGAGACCCAGTACTTC. Its translation is CASSFPERETQYF.

This clone was observed a few times. This chain uses TRBV29-1 with TRBJ2-5; maybe TRBD2 (6 bases). The CDR3 extends over 13 amino acids. The germline V and J ends were trimmed by 2 bases and 1 base, with 8 bases remaining between them. From germline, CDR1 is SQVTM and CDR2 ANQGSEA. The CDR3 loop reads CSVELAIQETQYF. CDR3 DNA: TGCAGCGTTGAACTAGCGATCCAAGAGACCCAGTACTTC.

The V gene is TRBV10-3, the J gene TRBJ2-5; D gene unclear. The CDR3 length is 11 residues. CDR1 ENHRY and CDR2 SYGVKD come from the germline V gene. V lost 3 bases to trimming and J lost 4 bases, with 3 bases between them. In DNA, the CDR3 is TGTGCCATCAGTGATCTAGAGACCCAGTACTTC. Translation gives CAISDLETQYF.

The chain recombines TRBV18 with TRBJ1-2; TRBD1 is a possible D gene (5 bases). Per the germline V gene, CDR1 is KGHSH and CDR2 is LQKENI. V was pared by 3 bases and J by 12 bases, with 17 bases between. The CDR3 spans 13 residues. The DNA for the CDR3 is TGTGCCAGCTCACCCGTGGGGGGAGCAGTCCACACCTTC. Translated, it gives CASSPVGGAVHTF.

The V gene is TRBV5-1, the J gene TRBJ2-2; D is undetermined. Between the trimmed V and J ends, which lost 0 bases and 6 bases, there was a span of 6 bases. Germline V gene lookup returns CDR1 SGHRS and CDR2 YFSETQ. The CDR3 is 13 residues long. CDR3 bases: TGCGCCAGCAGCTTGGACCGGTCCGGGGAGCTGTTTTTT. Its protein is CASSLDRSGELFF.

This clone was picked up a small number of times. The rearrangement links TRBV4-1 to TRBJ2-7, with 9 bases that match TRBD2. This CDR3 has 15 amino acids. V dropped 2 bases and J dropped 4; count of bases not matched to a gene: 6. The germline gives CDR1 MGHRA, CDR2 YSYEKL. The CDR3 DNA is TGCGCCAGCAGCCAAATTAGCGGGAGCGGGTACGAGCAGTACTTC. This codes for CASSQISGSGYEQYF.

The gene calls are TRBV25-1 and TRBJ2-1, with 8 bases matching TRBD2. CDR1 and CDR2 (germline): MGHDK, SYGVNS. With V trimmed by 3 bases and J by 2 bases, 6 bases remained unmatched. The CDR3 sequence is 16 residues long. In DNA form, the CDR3 reads TGTGCCAGCAGTGACGCGACTAGCGACCCCTACAATGAGCAGTTCTTC. Translating it yields CASSDATSDPYNEQFF.

The rearrangement uses TRBV28 and TRBJ1-2; unclear D gene. The germline V and J ends were trimmed by 7 bases and 0 bases, with 12 bases remaining between them. The CDR3 totals 14 residues. Germline CDR1 is MDHEN and CDR2 is SYDVKM. CDR3 residues: CASTSVTTNYGYTF. The CDR3 coding sequence is TGTGCCAGCACCTCCGTCACTACTAACTATGGCTACACCTTC.

J is TRBJ1-5 and V is TRBV23-1; TRBD1 aligns across 7 bases. Being an ORF, TRBV23-1 has a function that is uncertain. The CDR3 is 13 amino acids. V dropped 11 bases and J dropped 3; count of bases not matched to a gene: 7. As DNA, the CDR3 is TGCGCCGTACGGGACAGCTACAATCAGCCCCAGCATTTT. Protein: CAVRDSYNQPQHF.

The chain is built from TRBV2 and TRBJ1-1, with 10 bases that match TRBD1. The germline CDR1 and CDR2 sequences are SNHLY and FYNNEI. This CDR3 is built from 14 residues. With 6 bases clipped from V and 5 bases from J, the junction kept 6 bases outside the gene matches. Written as DNA, the CDR3 is TGTGCCAGCAGAGGACAGGGGGTATTTACTGAAGCTTTCTTT. This codes for CASRGQGVFTEAFF.

In its sample, this clone was seen a few times. The gene calls are TRBV19 and TRBJ2-1, with 7 bases that match TRBD2. The germline V gene encodes CDR1 LNHDA and CDR2 SQIVND (reference sequence). The J segment lost 8 bases and the V segment lost 1 base, leaving 8 bases of the junction unmatched. The CDR3 length is 15 residues. CDR3 in amino acids: CASSIVAGVSYEQFF. The CDR3 coding sequence is TGTGCCAGTAGTATAGTGGCGGGAGTATCCTATGAGCAGTTCTTC.

V gene TRBV15 combines with J gene TRBJ2-1; 11 bases are shared with TRBD1. The germline CDR1 and CDR2 sequences are LNHNV and YYDKDF (reference sequence). This CDR3 contains 14 residues. The junction had 8 bases not matched to a gene; V was cut back by 8 bases and J by 8 bases. DNA of the CDR3: TGTGCCACCGAAGTTGGGACAGGGGGTTATGAGCAGTTCTTC. Its protein product is CATEVGTGGYEQFF.

This clone showed up just a few times. J is TRBJ2-5 and V is TRBV27; 9 bases are shared with TRBD2. CDR3 size: 15 residues. V lost 3 bases, J lost 6 bases, and 8 bases stayed unmatched. Germline V gene lookup returns CDR1 MNHEY and CDR2 SMNVEV (reference sequence). CDR3 sequence reads: CASSFSGGRAKTQYF. CDR3 sequence (DNA): TGTGCCAGCAGTTTTAGTGGCGGGAGGGCGAAGACCCAGTACTTC.

The chain is built from TRBV9 and TRBJ1-1; unclear D gene. Looked up from germline, CDR1 is SGDLS and CDR2 is YYNGEE. CDR3 size: 14 residues. V lost 0 bases and J 3 bases, leaving 9 bases between the germline ends. The CDR3 DNA reads as TGTGCCAGCAGCGTAGCCCCAATGGACACTGAAGCTTTCTTT. Residues: CASSVAPMDTEAFF.

This clone came up a few times. V and J are TRBV29-1 and TRBJ1-1, with D tentatively TRBD1 (6 bases). Trimming left V 5 bases short and J 6 bases short, with 19 bases between. Germline V gene data show CDR1 as SQVTM and CDR2 as ANQGSEA. The CDR3 spans 14 residues. The CDR3 sequence is CSVSQGLASAEAFF. The CDR3 nucleotides are TGCAGCGTTTCACAGGGACTTGCGAGCGCTGAAGCTTTCTTT.

This rearrangement joins TRBV4-1 to TRBJ1-1; the D is unclear. This CDR3 region has 14 residues. The V and J ends lost 8 bases and 0 bases respectively, with 13 bases between them. Germline V gene data show CDR1 as MGHRA and CDR2 as YSYEKL. Here the CDR3 DNA reads TGCGCCAGCTCCCGGGTTGTCATGAACACTGAAGCTTTCTTT. Its translation is CASSRVVMNTEAFF.

This chain links TRBV7-9 with TRBJ1-1; the D gene is possibly TRBD1 (5 bases). CDR1 and CDR2 from the germline V gene are SEHNR and FQNEAQ (reference sequence). This CDR3 has 14 residues. V lost 1 base, J lost 5 bases, and 11 bases lay in between. The CDR3 loop is CASSLEGAGTEAFF. CDR3 nucleotides: TGTGCCAGCAGCTTAGAAGGGGCTGGGACTGAAGCTTTCTTT.

V gene TRBV19 combines with J gene TRBJ2-7; 13 bases agree with TRBD2. Per the germline V gene, CDR1 is LNHDA and CDR2 is SQIVND (reference sequence). This CDR3 is 16 amino acids long. Losses at the gene ends were 4 bases for V and 3 bases for J; bases not matched to a gene: 6. CDR3 coding DNA: TGTGCCAGTAGTAGAACCGGGACTAGCGGGAACTACGAGCAGTACTTC. This codes for CASSRTGTSGNYEQYF.

The chain couples TRBV5-1 to TRBJ2-7; the D is unclear. The CDR3 contains 15 residues. Trimming removed 3 bases from V and 6 bases from J, with 19 bases in between. Germline V gives CDR1 SGHRS, CDR2 YFSETQ. DNA of the CDR3: TGCGCCAGCAGCTCGGACGTGGGGTCAACTGCCGAGCAGTACTTC. Amino acid sequence: CASSSDVGSTAEQYF.

The genes are TRBV7-9 and TRBJ2-5; the match to TRBD2 covers 13 bases. The junction had 7 bases not matched to a gene; V was cut back by 5 bases and J by 1 base. The CDR3 covers 17 residues. Germline V gene sequence: CDR1 SEHNR, CDR2 FQNEAQ (reference sequence). This CDR3 reads CASSQTSGRPTQETQYF. The DNA for the CDR3 is TGTGCCAGCAGCCAGACTAGCGGGAGGCCCACCCAAGAGACCCAGTACTTC.

This clone was detected a few times. This chain connects TRBV28 to TRBJ2-2; no reliable D call. V lost 4 bases, J lost 5 bases, and 8 bases lay in between. The CDR3 is 13 residues long. Germline CDR1 MDHEN, CDR2 SYDVKM. The CDR3 sequence is CASSSTWTGELFF. The CDR3 bases are TGTGCCAGCAGTTCTACTTGGACCGGGGAGCTGTTTTTT.

This clone was counted once. This sequence joins TRBV30 and TRBJ2-5; possibly TRBD2 for D (5 bases). The CDR3 loop spans 12 amino acids. Germline V gene sequence: CDR1 GTSNPN, CDR2 SVGIG (reference sequence). Trimming stripped 3 bases from V and 5 bases from J, with 10 bases between. The CDR3: CAWRGGGETQYF. The DNA for the CDR3 is TGTGCCTGGAGAGGAGGAGGTGAGACCCAGTACTTC.

The chain has TRBV30 and TRBJ1-1, with D unclear. Germline-derived CDR1 and CDR2 are GTSNPN and SVGIG (reference sequence). V was trimmed by 2 bases and J by 0 bases, leaving 7 bases between them. The CDR3 length is 13 residues. This chain's CDR3 is CAWSRTLNTEAFF. The CDR3 DNA sequence: TGTGCCTGGAGTCGTACCTTGAACACTGAAGCTTTCTTT.